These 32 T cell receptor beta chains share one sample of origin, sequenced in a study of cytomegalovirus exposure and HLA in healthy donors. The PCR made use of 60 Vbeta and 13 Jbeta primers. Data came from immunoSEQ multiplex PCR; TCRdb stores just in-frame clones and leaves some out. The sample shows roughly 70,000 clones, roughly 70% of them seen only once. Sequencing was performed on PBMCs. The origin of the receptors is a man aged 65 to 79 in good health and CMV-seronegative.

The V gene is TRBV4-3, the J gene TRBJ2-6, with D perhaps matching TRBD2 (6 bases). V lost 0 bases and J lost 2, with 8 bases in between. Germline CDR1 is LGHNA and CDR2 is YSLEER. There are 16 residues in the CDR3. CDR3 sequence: CASSQEGGTGANVLTF. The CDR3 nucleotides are TGCGCCAGCAGCCAAGAAGGAGGGACTGGGGCCAACGTCCTGACTTTC.

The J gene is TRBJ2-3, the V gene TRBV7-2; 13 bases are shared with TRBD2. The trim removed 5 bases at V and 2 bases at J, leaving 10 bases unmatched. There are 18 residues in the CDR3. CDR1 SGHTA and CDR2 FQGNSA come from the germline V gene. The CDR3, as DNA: TGTGCCAGCAGCCGACTAGCGGGGGGCGGAAGCCACACAGATACGCAGTATTTT. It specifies CASSRLAGGGSHTDTQYF.

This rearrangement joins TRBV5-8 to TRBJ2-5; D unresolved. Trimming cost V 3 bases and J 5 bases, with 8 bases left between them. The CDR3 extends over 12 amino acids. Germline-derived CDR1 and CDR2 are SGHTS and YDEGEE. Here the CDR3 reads CASSSFGETQYF. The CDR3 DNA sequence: TGTGCCAGCAGCTCCTTCGGGGAGACCCAGTACTTC.

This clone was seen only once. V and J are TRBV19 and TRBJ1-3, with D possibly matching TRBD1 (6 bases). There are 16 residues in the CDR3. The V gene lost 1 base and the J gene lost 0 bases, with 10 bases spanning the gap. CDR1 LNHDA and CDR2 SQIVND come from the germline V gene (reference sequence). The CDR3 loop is CASSIGQAHSGNTIYF. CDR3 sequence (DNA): TGTGCCAGTAGTATAGGACAGGCGCACTCTGGAAACACCATATATTTT.

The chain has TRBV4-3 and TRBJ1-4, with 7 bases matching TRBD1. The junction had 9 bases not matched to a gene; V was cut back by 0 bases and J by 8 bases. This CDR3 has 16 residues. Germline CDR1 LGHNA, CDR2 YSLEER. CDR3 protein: CASSQDWAGGGEKLFF. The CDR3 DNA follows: TGCGCCAGCAGCCAAGATTGGGCAGGGGGTGGCGAAAAACTGTTTTTT.

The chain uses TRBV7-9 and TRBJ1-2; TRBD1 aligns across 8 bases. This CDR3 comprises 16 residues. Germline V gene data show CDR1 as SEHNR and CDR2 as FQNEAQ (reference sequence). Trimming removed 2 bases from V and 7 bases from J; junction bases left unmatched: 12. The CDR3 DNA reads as TGTGCCAGCAGCTTAACGGGTCGGCAGGGGGCGCGTGGCTACACCTTC. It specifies CASSLTGRQGARGYTF.

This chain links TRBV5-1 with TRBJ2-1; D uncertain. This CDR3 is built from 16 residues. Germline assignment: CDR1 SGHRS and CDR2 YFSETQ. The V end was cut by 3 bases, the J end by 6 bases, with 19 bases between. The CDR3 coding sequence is TGCGCCAGCAGCTGGCGACCTGGTCAGGCTGGCAATGAGCAGTTCTTC. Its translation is CASSWRPGQAGNEQFF.

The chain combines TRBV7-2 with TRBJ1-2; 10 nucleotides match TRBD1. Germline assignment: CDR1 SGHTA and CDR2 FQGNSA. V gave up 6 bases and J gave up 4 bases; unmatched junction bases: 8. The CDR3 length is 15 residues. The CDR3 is CASRSSGQGSYGYTF. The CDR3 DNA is TGTGCCAGCAGATCCTCGGGACAGGGGTCCTATGGCTACACCTTC.

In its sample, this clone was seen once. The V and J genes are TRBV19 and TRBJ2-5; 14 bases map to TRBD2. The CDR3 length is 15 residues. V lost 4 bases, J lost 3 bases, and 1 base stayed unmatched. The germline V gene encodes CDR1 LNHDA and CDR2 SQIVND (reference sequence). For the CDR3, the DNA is TGTGCCAGTAGTAGGGGACTAGCGGGGGAAGAGACCCAGTACTTC. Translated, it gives CASSRGLAGEETQYF.

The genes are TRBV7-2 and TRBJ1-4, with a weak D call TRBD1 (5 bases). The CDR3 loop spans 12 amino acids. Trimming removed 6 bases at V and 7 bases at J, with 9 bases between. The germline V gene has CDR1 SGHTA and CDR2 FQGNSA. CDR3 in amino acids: CASRFRGEKLFF. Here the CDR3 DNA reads TGTGCCAGCAGGTTTAGGGGTGAAAAACTGTTTTTT.

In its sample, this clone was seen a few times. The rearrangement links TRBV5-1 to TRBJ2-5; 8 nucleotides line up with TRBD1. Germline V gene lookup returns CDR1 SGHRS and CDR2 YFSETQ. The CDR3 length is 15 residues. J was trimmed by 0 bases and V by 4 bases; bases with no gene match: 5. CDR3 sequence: CASSRQGSYQETQYF. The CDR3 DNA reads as TGCGCCAGCAGCCGACAGGGGTCGTACCAAGAGACCCAGTACTTC.

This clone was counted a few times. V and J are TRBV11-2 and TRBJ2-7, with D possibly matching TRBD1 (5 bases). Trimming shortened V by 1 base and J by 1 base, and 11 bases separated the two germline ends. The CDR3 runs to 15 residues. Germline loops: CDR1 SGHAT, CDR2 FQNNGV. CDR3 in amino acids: CASSLVITGSYEQYF. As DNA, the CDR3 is TGTGCCAGCAGCTTAGTCATCACAGGATCCTACGAGCAGTACTTC.

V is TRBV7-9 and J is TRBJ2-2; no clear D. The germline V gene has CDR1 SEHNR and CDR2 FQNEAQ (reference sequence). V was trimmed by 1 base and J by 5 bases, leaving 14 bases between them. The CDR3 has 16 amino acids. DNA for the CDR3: TGTGCCAGCAGCTTAGATGGTGTTGCAGTAACCGGGGAGCTGTTTTTT. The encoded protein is CASSLDGVAVTGELFF. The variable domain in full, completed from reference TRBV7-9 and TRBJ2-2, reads DTGVSQNPRHKITKRGQNVTFRCDPISEHNRLYWYRQTLGQGPEFLTYFQNEAQLEKSRLLSDRFSAERPKGSFSTLEIQRTEQGDSAMYLCASSLDGVAVTGELFFGEGSRLTVL.

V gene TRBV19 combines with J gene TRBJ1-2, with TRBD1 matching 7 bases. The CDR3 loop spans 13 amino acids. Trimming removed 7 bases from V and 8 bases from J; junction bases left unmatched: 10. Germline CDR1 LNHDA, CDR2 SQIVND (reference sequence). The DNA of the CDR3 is TGTGCCAGTACGACAGGGAATAAAGTCGGCTACACCTTC. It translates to CASTTGNKVGYTF.

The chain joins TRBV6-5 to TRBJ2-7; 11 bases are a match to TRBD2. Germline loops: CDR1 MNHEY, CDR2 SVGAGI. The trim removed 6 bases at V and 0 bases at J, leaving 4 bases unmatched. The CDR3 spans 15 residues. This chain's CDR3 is CASRTGTSGSYEQYF. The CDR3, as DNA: TGTGCCAGCAGGACCGGGACTAGCGGCTCCTACGAGCAGTACTTC.

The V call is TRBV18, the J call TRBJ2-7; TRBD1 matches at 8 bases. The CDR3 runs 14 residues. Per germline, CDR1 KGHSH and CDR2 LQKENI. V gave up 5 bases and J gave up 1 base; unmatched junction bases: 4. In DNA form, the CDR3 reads TGTGCCAGCTCAGGAAGGACAGGGTCCTACGAGCAGTACTTC. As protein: CASSGRTGSYEQYF. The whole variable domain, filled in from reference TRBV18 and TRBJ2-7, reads NAGVMQNPRHLVRRRGQEARLRCSPMKGHSHVYWYRQLPEEGLKFMVYLQKENIIDESGMPKERFSAEFPKEGPSILRIQQVVRGDSAAYFCASSGRTGSYEQYFGPGTRLTVT.

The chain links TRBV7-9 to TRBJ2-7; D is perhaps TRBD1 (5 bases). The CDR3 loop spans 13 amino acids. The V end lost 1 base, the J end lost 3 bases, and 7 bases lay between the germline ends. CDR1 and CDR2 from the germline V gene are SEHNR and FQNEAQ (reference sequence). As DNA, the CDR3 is TGTGCCAGCAGCTTAGGTAGGGGCTACGAGCAGTACTTC. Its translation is CASSLGRGYEQYF.

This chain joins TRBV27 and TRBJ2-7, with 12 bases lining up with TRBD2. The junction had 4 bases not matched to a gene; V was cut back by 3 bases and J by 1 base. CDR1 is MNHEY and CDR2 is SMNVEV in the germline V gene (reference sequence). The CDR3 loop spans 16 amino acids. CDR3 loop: CASSFRTSGVSYEQYF. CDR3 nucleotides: TGTGCCAGCAGTTTCCGGACTAGCGGGGTTTCCTACGAGCAGTACTTC.

As DNA, the CDR3 is TGTGCCATCAGTGAGTCGACAGGTCAGAACACTGAAGCTTTCTTT. It yields the protein CAISESTGQNTEAFF. The V and J genes are TRBV10-3 and TRBJ1-1, with D possibly matching TRBD1 (6 bases). V was cut by 0 bases and J by 1 base, with 9 bases left in between. The CDR3 is 15 residues long. CDR1 is ENHRY, CDR2 SYGVKD, per germline.

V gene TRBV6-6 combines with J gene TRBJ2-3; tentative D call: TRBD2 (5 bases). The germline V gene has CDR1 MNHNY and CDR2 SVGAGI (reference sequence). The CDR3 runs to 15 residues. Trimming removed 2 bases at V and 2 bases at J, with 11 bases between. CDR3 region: CASSYLGLNTDTQYF. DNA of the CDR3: TGTGCCAGCAGTTACCTAGGACTGAACACAGATACGCAGTATTTT.

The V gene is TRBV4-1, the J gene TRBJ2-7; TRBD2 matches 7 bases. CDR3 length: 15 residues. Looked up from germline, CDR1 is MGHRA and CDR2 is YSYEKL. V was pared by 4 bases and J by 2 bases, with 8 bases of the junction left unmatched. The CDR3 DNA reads TGCGCCAGCAGCCTCTATGCGGGAGTTACCTACGAGCAGTACTTC. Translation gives CASSLYAGVTYEQYF.

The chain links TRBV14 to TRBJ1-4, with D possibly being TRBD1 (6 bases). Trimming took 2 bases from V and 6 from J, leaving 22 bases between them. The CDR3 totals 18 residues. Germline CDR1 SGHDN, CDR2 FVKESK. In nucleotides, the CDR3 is TGTGCCAGCAGCCAATCAAACCCGCCGGGACAAATAGATGAAAAACTGTTTTTT. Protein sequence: CASSQSNPPGQIDEKLFF.

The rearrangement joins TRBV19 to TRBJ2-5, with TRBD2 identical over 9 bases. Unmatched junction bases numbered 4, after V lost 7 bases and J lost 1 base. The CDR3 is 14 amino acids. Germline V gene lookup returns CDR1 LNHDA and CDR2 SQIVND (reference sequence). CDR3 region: CASKRGASQETQYF. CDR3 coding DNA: TGTGCCAGTAAGCGGGGGGCGTCCCAAGAGACCCAGTACTTC.

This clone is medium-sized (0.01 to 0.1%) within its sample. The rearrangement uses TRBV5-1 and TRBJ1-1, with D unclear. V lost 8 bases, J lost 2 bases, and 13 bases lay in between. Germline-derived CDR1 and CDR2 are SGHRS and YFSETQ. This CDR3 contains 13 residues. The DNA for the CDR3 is TGCGCCAGTTCTTGGAGTTCTAACACTGAAGCTTTCTTT. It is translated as CASSWSSNTEAFF.

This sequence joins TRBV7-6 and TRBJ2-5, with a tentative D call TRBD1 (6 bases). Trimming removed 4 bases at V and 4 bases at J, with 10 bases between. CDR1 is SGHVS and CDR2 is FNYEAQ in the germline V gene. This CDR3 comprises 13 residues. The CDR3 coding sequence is TGTGCCAGCAGCTATACACAGGGAGAGACCCAGTACTTC. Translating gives CASSYTQGETQYF.

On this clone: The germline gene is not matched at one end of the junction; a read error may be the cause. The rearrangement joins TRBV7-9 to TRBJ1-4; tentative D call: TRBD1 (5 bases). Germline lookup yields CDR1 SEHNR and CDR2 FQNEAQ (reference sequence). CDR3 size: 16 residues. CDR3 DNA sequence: TGTTCCAGCAGTCCCTCCAGGGTCCGGGTAGGCGAAAAACTGTTTTTT. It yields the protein CSSSPSRVRVGEKLFF.

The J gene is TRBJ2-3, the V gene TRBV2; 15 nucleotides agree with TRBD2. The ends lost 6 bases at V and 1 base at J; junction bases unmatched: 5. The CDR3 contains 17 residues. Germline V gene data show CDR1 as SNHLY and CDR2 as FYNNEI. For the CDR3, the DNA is TGTGCCAGCAGGAAGGGACTAGCGGGAGGAGGCACAGATACGCAGTATTTT. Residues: CASRKGLAGGGTDTQYF.

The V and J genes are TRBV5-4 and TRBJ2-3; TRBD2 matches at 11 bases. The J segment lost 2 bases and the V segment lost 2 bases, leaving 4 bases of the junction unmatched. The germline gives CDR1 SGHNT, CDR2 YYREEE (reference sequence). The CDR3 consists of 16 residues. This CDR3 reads CASSLLAGAATDTQYF. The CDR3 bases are TGTGCCAGCAGCTTACTAGCGGGGGCCGCCACAGATACGCAGTATTTT.

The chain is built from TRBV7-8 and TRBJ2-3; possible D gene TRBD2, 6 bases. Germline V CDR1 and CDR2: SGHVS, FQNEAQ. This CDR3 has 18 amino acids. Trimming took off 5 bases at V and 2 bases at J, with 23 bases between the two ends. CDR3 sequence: CASSPLGWNSGNTDTQYF. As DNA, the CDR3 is TGTGCCAGCAGCCCATTAGGGTGGAATAGCGGAAACACAGATACGCAGTATTTT. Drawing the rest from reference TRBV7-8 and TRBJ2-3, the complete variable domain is GAGVSQSPRYKVAKRGQDVALRCDPISGHVSLFWYQQALGQGPEFLTYFQNEAQLDKSGLPSDRFFAERPEGSVSTLKIQRTQQEDSAVYLCASSPLGWNSGNTDTQYFGPGTRLTVL.

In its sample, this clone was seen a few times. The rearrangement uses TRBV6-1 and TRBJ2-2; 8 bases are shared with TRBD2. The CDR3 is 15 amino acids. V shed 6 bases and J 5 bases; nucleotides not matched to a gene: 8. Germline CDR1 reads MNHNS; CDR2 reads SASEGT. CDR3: CASRPGTSNTGELFF. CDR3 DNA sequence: TGTGCCAGCAGACCCGGGACTAGTAATACCGGGGAGCTGTTTTTT.

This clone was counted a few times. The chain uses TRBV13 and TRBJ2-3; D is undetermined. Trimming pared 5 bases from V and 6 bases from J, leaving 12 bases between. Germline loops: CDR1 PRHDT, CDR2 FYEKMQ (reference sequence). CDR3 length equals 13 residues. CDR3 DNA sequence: TGTGCCAGCAGCAAAACGGAGTGGGATACGCAGTATTTT. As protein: CASSKTEWDTQYF. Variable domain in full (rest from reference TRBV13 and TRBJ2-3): AAGVIQSPRHLIKEKRETATLKCYPIPRHDTVYWYQQGPGQDPQFLISFYEKMQSDKGSIPDRFSAQQFSDYHSELNMSSLELGDSALYFCASSKTEWDTQYFGPGTRLTVL.

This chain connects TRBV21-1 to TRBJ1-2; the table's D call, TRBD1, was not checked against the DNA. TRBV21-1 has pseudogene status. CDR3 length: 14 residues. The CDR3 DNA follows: TGTGCCAGCAGCCTGACAGGGTTCGAATATGGCTACACCTTC. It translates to CASSLTGFEYGYTF.